The source of this TCR beta chain is a study of blood T cell repertoires in COVID-19. Study-wide background: T cells, B-cell-depleted T cells, or PBMCs provided the cDNA or gDNA that served as material.

TCRdb's copy holds only in-frame clones and misses some; the assay was immunoSEQ multiplex PCR. There are over 150,000 clones in the sample; 77% occur only once, and 2.5% to 3.5% lies in the top ten. Trimming left V 2 bases short and J 6 bases short, with 13 bases between. The CDR3 consists of 15 residues. Germline V gene sequence: CDR1 SEHNR, CDR2 FQNEAQ (reference sequence). This TCR came from a man between 65 and 79 years old with acute or convalescent COVID-19. The sequencing input was peripheral blood. The rearrangement uses TRBV7-9 and TRBJ2-2, with D perhaps TRBD2 (5 bases). CDR3 DNA sequence: TGTGCCAGCAGCTTACACAGCGGTGGGGCCGGGGAGCTGTTTTTT. Its protein product is CASSLHSGGAGELFF. The complete variable domain, with remaining parts taken from reference TRBV7-9 and TRBJ2-2, reads DTGVSQNPRHKITKRGQNVTFRCDPISEHNRLYWYRQTLGQGPEFLTYFQNEAQLEKSRLLSDRFSAERPKGSFSTLEIQRTEQGDSAMYLCASSLHSGGAGELFFGEGSRLTVL.